This T cell receptor (beta chain) came from a study of T cells after yellow fever vaccination. This clonotype showed up just a few times. Its antigen is still unknown. The trim removed 4 bases at V and 4 bases at J, leaving 8 bases unmatched. Germline CDR1 is LGHDT and CDR2 is YNNKEL (reference sequence). The CDR3 is made up of 16 amino acids. They built TCR cDNA with 5'RACE template switching, a step that put in a universal primer site and UMIs. TCRdb used MiXCR to reprocess the 5' RACE reads, holding one entry per CDR3 protein. The sample consists of 450,000 to 550,000 distinct CDR3 sequences, 21% of them appearing once. The study, taken as a whole, reports: A large majority of primary-vaccination clones showed up again after the booster (just under 97% CD4, roughly 88% CD8).

This TCR was recovered from a young man who received the YFV17D yellow fever vaccine. The chain recombines TRBV3-1 with TRBJ2-2; 8 nucleotides agree with TRBD1. Source: PBMCs, taken about 20 days after the first yellow fever vaccination. The CDR3 DNA reads TGTGCCAGCAGCCCGCCCCCAGGGGGCGTCACCGGGGAGCTGTTTTTT. It specifies CASSPPPGGVTGELFF.